A single sample gave rise to the 16 T cell receptor beta chains below, sequenced in a study of blood T cells in healthy people across ages. A sample-barcoded 5' primer and a J-beta primer mix were used in a second PCR of roughly 7 to 12 cycles. From the 5' RACE reads, TCRdb called clonotypes with MiXCR, one entry per CDR3 protein. The sample contains about 780,000 distinct CDR3 sequences, around two thirds of which appear only once. Sequencing was performed on blood. The source is a man aged 25 to 40 in good health.

The V call is TRBV24-1, the J call TRBJ2-3; weak D call: TRBD1 (5 bases). CDR3 length: 15 amino acids. CDR1 and CDR2 from the germline V gene are KGHDR and SFDVKD. V lost 4 bases and J lost 2, with 12 bases in between. The CDR3 DNA reads TGTGCCACCAGTGAACCGACAGAAGACACAGATACGCAGTATTTT. Residues: CATSEPTEDTDTQYF.

This chain uses TRBV4-3 with TRBJ2-1; 8 nucleotides line up with TRBD2. This CDR3 is 15 amino acids long. Unmatched junction bases numbered 5, after V lost 0 bases and J lost 7 bases. CDR1 LGHNA and CDR2 YSLEER come from the germline V gene. The CDR3 spells CASSQDWRGVNEQFF. The CDR3 region has the DNA TGCGCCAGCAGCCAAGACTGGCGGGGGGTGAATGAGCAGTTCTTC.

This clonotype was observed a handful of times. The rearrangement uses TRBV29-1 and TRBJ2-6; D not certain. The CDR3 runs to 13 residues. V was clipped by 4 bases and J by 1 base, with 5 bases between them. The germline gives CDR1 SQVTM, CDR2 ANQGSEA. CDR3 nucleotide sequence: TGCAGCGTTGGGCAGTCTGGGGCCAACGTCCTGACTTTC. It is translated as CSVGQSGANVLTF.

The CDR3 here is CSVERSRTQYF. The CDR3, as DNA: TGCAGCGTTGAAAGATCGAGAACCCAGTACTTC. The chain carries TRBV29-1 and TRBJ2-5; D unresolved. There are 11 residues in the CDR3. Germline V gene lookup returns CDR1 SQVTM and CDR2 ANQGSEA. Trimming shortened V by 2 bases and J by 8 bases, and 9 bases separated the two germline ends.

The chain couples TRBV6-5 to TRBJ2-5; D might be TRBD2 (5 bases). The V end was cut by 7 bases, the J end by 2 bases, with 11 bases between. From germline, CDR1 is MNHEY and CDR2 SVGAGI. CDR3 size: 13 residues. The CDR3 protein is CASTQRQQETQYF. Here the CDR3 DNA reads TGTGCCAGCACCCAGCGGCAGCAAGAGACCCAGTACTTC.

The genes are TRBV6-1 and TRBJ2-7; D ambiguous. Germline V gene lookup returns CDR1 MNHNS and CDR2 SASEGT. CDR3 length equals 18 residues. Trimming left V 6 bases short and J 3 bases short, with 27 bases between. CDR3 nucleotide sequence: TGTGCCAGCAGCCACGGAACCAGAACCTCGAGTGGTGTCTACGAGCAGTACTTC. Protein: CASSHGTRTSSGVYEQYF.

A few counts support this clonotype. This rearrangement joins TRBV7-2 to TRBJ2-7; a weak D match, TRBD1 (6 bases). The CDR3 totals 14 residues. V was shortened by 6 bases and J by 2 bases, with 14 bases between the two germline ends. Germline V CDR1 and CDR2: SGHTA, FQGNSA. Written as DNA, the CDR3 is TGTGCCAGCAGTCCCGCCAGGGGTACCTACGAGCAGTACTTC. Amino acid sequence: CASSPARGTYEQYF.

This chain connects TRBV2 to TRBJ2-1, with D unclear. The V gene's germline CDR1 is SNHLY and CDR2 FYNNEI. This CDR3 is 14 amino acids long. Trimming left V 6 bases short and J 6 bases short, with 15 bases between. This chain's CDR3 is CASRQAGEINEQFF. CDR3 DNA sequence: TGTGCCAGCAGGCAGGCTGGGGAAATCAATGAGCAGTTCTTC. Full variable domain (remainder filled in from reference TRBV2 and TRBJ2-1): EPEVTQTPSHQVTQMGQEVILRCVPISNHLYFYWYRQILGQKVEFLVSFYNNEISEKSEIFDDQFSVERPDGSNFTLKIRSTKLEDSAMYFCASRQAGEINEQFFGPGTRLTVL.

J is TRBJ2-2 and V is TRBV28, with 12 nucleotides matching TRBD1. The CDR3 length is 17 residues. Germline assignment: CDR1 MDHEN and CDR2 SYDVKM. V lost 8 bases and J lost 4; bases outside the gene matches: 11. The CDR3 protein is CASEGQGARSGTGELFF. Written as DNA, the CDR3 is TGTGCCAGCGAGGGACAGGGGGCGCGATCGGGCACCGGGGAGCTGTTTTTT. Based on the CDR3 plus reference TRBV28 and TRBJ2-2, the full variable domain is DVKVTQSSRYLVKRTGEKVFLECVQDMDHENMFWYRQDPGLGLRLIYFSYDVKMKEKGDIPEGYSVSREKKERFSLILESASTNQTSMYLCASEGQGARSGTGELFFGEGSRLTVL.

The chain employs TRBV3-1 and TRBJ2-3; 10 positions match TRBD1. The CDR3 extends over 16 amino acids. The V gene's germline CDR1 is LGHDT and CDR2 YNNKEL (reference sequence). The trim removed 2 bases at V and 3 bases at J, leaving 5 bases unmatched. Here the CDR3 reads CASSQIRGQGTDTQYF. In DNA form, the CDR3 reads TGTGCCAGCAGCCAAATTAGGGGACAGGGGACAGATACGCAGTATTTT.

The chain recombines TRBV30 with TRBJ2-5; D perhaps matches TRBD1 (6 bases). The CDR3 totals 13 residues. Per germline, CDR1 GTSNPN and CDR2 SVGIG (reference sequence). Trimming took 2 bases from V and 4 from J, leaving 11 bases between them. Written as DNA, the CDR3 is TGTGCCTGGAGTAGGGACACTAGAGAGACCCAGTACTTC. Translated: CAWSRDTRETQYF.

V and J are TRBV4-3 and TRBJ2-1, with 7 positions matching TRBD2. V lost 6 bases, J lost 3 bases, and 11 bases stayed unmatched. The CDR3 is 16 residues long. Germline V CDR1 and CDR2: LGHNA, YSLEER. The CDR3 sequence: CASRPELSGVYNEQFF. For the CDR3, the DNA is TGCGCCAGCAGACCCGAACTGAGCGGGGTCTACAATGAGCAGTTCTTC.

The genes are TRBV6-1 and TRBJ2-7, with 10 bases that match TRBD2. This CDR3 is 17 amino acids long. V trimming: 0 bases; J trimming: 2 bases; junction bases outside the gene matches: 7. Germline lookup yields CDR1 MNHNS and CDR2 SASEGT. The CDR3 is CASSEAILAGATYEQYF. As DNA, the CDR3 is TGTGCCAGCAGTGAAGCGATCCTAGCGGGGGCCACCTACGAGCAGTACTTC.

The chain couples TRBV7-9 to TRBJ2-1, with 10 bases fitting TRBD2. V shed 0 bases, J shed 4 bases, and the junction held 6 bases outside the gene matches. Germline CDR1 and CDR2: SEHNR and FQNEAQ (reference sequence). The CDR3 consists of 17 residues. The CDR3 sequence: CASSLAASGGPYNEQFF. CDR3 nucleotide sequence: TGTGCCAGCAGCTTAGCGGCTAGCGGGGGCCCGTACAATGAGCAGTTCTTC.

The chain employs TRBV7-2 and TRBJ2-6, with 11 bases lining up with TRBD1. Germline trimming cut 5 bases from V and 2 bases from J; bases unmatched to any gene: 5. Germline V gives CDR1 SGHTA, CDR2 FQGNSA. The CDR3 extends over 17 amino acids. CDR3 residues: CASSRTGGSAGANVLTF. CDR3 nucleotide sequence: TGTGCCAGCAGCCGGACAGGGGGCAGCGCTGGGGCCAACGTCCTGACTTTC.

This clonotype was detected a few times. The chain links TRBV5-6 to TRBJ2-1; 10 bases map to TRBD2. This CDR3 contains 18 residues. Per the germline V gene, CDR1 is SGHDT and CDR2 is YYEEEE. V was clipped by 6 bases and J by 3 bases; unmatched bases: 15. CDR3 residues: CASILERGGEYFYNEQFF. CDR3 coding DNA: TGTGCCAGCATCCTTGAGCGGGGGGGCGAGTATTTCTACAATGAGCAGTTCTTC.